The 32 T cell receptor beta chains below come from one sample, sequenced in a study of T cells after yellow fever vaccination. TCRdb reprocessed the 5' RACE reads via MiXCR and lists one record per CDR3 protein. This sample has 340,000 or so distinct CDR3 sequences, with 9.5% to 15% found just once. The sample in question was CD4+ T cells sorted from PBMCs, obtained 15 days after the yellow fever booster vaccination. Source of these receptors: a man between 18 and 35 years old who received the YFV17D yellow fever vaccine.

This clonotype was counted a few times. The chain recombines TRBV7-3 with TRBJ1-3, with D possibly being TRBD1 (5 bases). V gave up 0 bases and J gave up 3 bases, with 12 bases separating them. The CDR3 length is 16 residues. The germline CDR1 and CDR2 sequences are SGHTA and FQGTGA. The CDR3 DNA reads TGTGCCAGCAGCTTAACTGGGGCCGGAGTTGGAAACACCATATATTTT. It yields the protein CASSLTGAGVGNTIYF.

This clonotype was seen only a few times. The chain links TRBV27 to TRBJ1-2; 9 bases agree with TRBD1. Germline CDR1 is MNHEY and CDR2 is SMNVEV (reference sequence). This CDR3 is 16 amino acids long. After removal of 4 bases from V and 7 bases from J, the junction contained 13 bases not matched to a gene. This CDR3 reads CASSSYRTGASRGYTF. CDR3 bases: TGTGCCAGCAGTTCCTACCGGACAGGGGCGTCGCGTGGCTACACCTTC.

The chain carries TRBV7-9 and TRBJ2-6, with D possibly being TRBD1 (6 bases). This CDR3 comprises 18 residues. V was shortened by 5 bases and J by 4 bases, with 21 bases between the two germline ends. Germline CDR1 and CDR2: SEHNR and FQNEAQ (reference sequence). CDR3: CASSTRDTGESGANVLTF. CDR3 sequence (DNA): TGTGCCAGCAGCACCAGGGACACTGGGGAATCGGGGGCCAACGTCCTGACTTTC.

J is TRBJ1-1 and V is TRBV20-1; weak D call: TRBD1 (6 bases). The CDR3 has 14 amino acids. The germline CDR1 and CDR2 sequences are DFQATT and SNEGSKA (reference sequence). Trimming left V 0 bases short and J 5 bases short, with 13 bases between. CDR3 in amino acids: CSARDQGRGTEAFF. In nucleotides, the CDR3 is TGCAGTGCTAGAGATCAGGGCAGGGGTACTGAAGCTTTCTTT.

This clonotype was detected only a few times. The chain is built from TRBV5-5 and TRBJ1-1, with unresolved D. The germline V gene has CDR1 SGHKS and CDR2 YYEKEE (reference sequence). The CDR3 consists of 14 residues. Trimming took 0 bases from V and 4 from J, leaving 10 bases between them. This CDR3 reads CASSLAGRGTEAFF. For the CDR3, the DNA is TGTGCCAGCAGCTTGGCCGGCCGGGGCACTGAAGCTTTCTTT.

This clonotype was found many times. The J gene is TRBJ1-2, the V gene TRBV7-9, with 8 nucleotides matching TRBD1. Germline trimming cut 4 bases from V and 8 bases from J; bases unmatched to any gene: 15. CDR1 is SEHNR and CDR2 is FQNEAQ in the germline V gene (reference sequence). The CDR3 length is 16 residues. CDR3 in amino acids: CASSWIPSGQGDGYTF. The CDR3, as DNA: TGTGCCAGCAGCTGGATACCCTCAGGACAGGGAGACGGCTACACCTTC.

In its sample, this clonotype was seen a few times. V gene TRBV5-1 combines with J gene TRBJ1-2; 8 nucleotides line up with TRBD1. The V gene end was trimmed by 4 bases and the J gene end by 6 bases; junction bases not matched to a gene: 5. The CDR3 contains 13 residues. The germline CDR1 and CDR2 sequences are SGHRS and YFSETQ. The CDR3 sequence: CASSTQTGDGYTF. DNA for the CDR3: TGCGCCAGCAGCACCCAGACAGGGGATGGCTACACCTTC.

The V and J genes are TRBV4-2 and TRBJ2-5; 7 bases agree with TRBD2. V gave up 0 bases and J gave up 2 bases; unmatched junction bases: 9. The V gene's germline CDR1 is LGHNA and CDR2 YNFKEQ. This CDR3 region has 17 residues. The CDR3 DNA reads as TGTGCCAGCAGCCAAGAATACTCCGGACTAGGACAAGAGACCCAGTACTTC. As protein: CASSQEYSGLGQETQYF.

This clonotype was picked up a small number of times. The chain recombines TRBV6-6 with TRBJ2-5, with 14 bases lining up with TRBD2. J was trimmed by 5 bases and V by 7 bases; bases with no gene match: 9. Germline V gene lookup returns CDR1 MNHNY and CDR2 SVGAGI (reference sequence). The CDR3 is 16 residues long. CDR3 sequence: CASTAGTSGGWETQYF. The CDR3, as DNA: TGTGCCAGCACCGCCGGGACTAGCGGGGGTTGGGAGACCCAGTACTTC.

This clonotype appeared many times. This rearrangement joins TRBV9 to TRBJ2-5; D perhaps matches TRBD2 (6 bases). The CDR3 runs to 15 residues. The germline V and J ends were trimmed by 0 bases and 2 bases, with 11 bases remaining between them. CDR1 and CDR2 (germline): SGDLS, YYNGEE. Here the CDR3 reads CASSVAGGTQETQYF. CDR3 DNA: TGTGCCAGCAGCGTAGCTGGAGGGACTCAAGAGACCCAGTACTTC.

The J gene is TRBJ1-5, the V gene TRBV20-1, with D uncertain. V was shortened by 0 bases and J by 0 bases, with 3 bases between the two germline ends. The CDR3 is made up of 13 amino acids. Per the germline V gene, CDR1 is DFQATT and CDR2 is SNEGSKA (reference sequence). CDR3 protein: CSAREDSNQPQHF. CDR3 in DNA: TGCAGTGCTAGAGAGGATAGCAATCAGCCCCAGCATTTT.

The chain joins TRBV10-3 to TRBJ1-5; no reliable D call. Deletions cut 4 bases from V and 5 bases from J, with 9 bases between. The CDR3 has 13 amino acids. Per germline, CDR1 ENHRY and CDR2 SYGVKD. The CDR3 DNA sequence: TGTGCCATCAGTGGGGGAAACGATCAGCCCCAGCATTTT. Protein sequence: CAISGGNDQPQHF.

This clonotype has a handful of counts. The V call is TRBV28, the J call TRBJ2-2, with D possibly matching TRBD1 (6 bases). The CDR3 is 16 amino acids. With 4 bases removed from V and 6 bases from J, the gap between germline ends came to 18 bases. CDR1 MDHEN and CDR2 SYDVKM come from the germline V gene. The CDR3 DNA sequence: TGTGCCAGCAGTTCCCCCGGGACAAGCCCCTCCGGGGAGCTGTTTTTT. It yields the protein CASSSPGTSPSGELFF. The full variable domain, rest sourced from reference TRBV28 and TRBJ2-2, is DVKVTQSSRYLVKRTGEKVFLECVQDMDHENMFWYRQDPGLGLRLIYFSYDVKMKEKGDIPEGYSVSREKKERFSLILESASTNQTSMYLCASSSPGTSPSGELFFGEGSRLTVL.

This sequence joins TRBV5-1 and TRBJ2-5; D is unresolved. The CDR3 sequence is 15 residues long. V lost 0 bases and J 1 base, leaving 10 bases between the germline ends. Germline-derived CDR1 and CDR2 are SGHRS and YFSETQ. The CDR3 here is CASSLAIRRQETQYF. CDR3 bases: TGCGCCAGCAGCTTGGCCATTAGGCGCCAAGAGACCCAGTACTTC.

This clonotype was counted many times. The CDR3 coding sequence is TGTGCCAGCAGCGTAGCGGCACGGGGGCACAATGAGCAGTTCTTC. As protein: CASSVAARGHNEQFF. The chain couples TRBV9 to TRBJ2-1; D tentatively fits TRBD1 or TRBD2 (6 bases each). Trimming took 0 bases from V and 5 from J, leaving 12 bases between them. CDR3 length: 15 amino acids. In germline, CDR1 is SGDLS, CDR2 YYNGEE.

This clonotype was seen more than once but under ten times. The CDR3 nucleotides are TGTGCCAGCAGTTCCGCCGGCGGTTCCAGCTCCTACAATGAGCAGTTCTTC. Amino acid sequence: CASSSAGGSSSYNEQFF. The gene calls are TRBV3-1 and TRBJ2-1, with D unresolved. There are 17 residues in the CDR3. V lost 6 bases to trimming and J lost 0 bases, with 18 bases between them. Germline CDR1 LGHDT, CDR2 YNNKEL (reference sequence).

This clonotype was picked up many times. Here the CDR3 DNA reads TGCAGTGCGGACAGTGGAAGGGCCAACGTCCTGACTTTC. Its protein product is CSADSGRANVLTF. The chain employs TRBV20-1 and TRBJ2-6; D is perhaps TRBD1 (6 bases). Per the germline V gene, CDR1 is DFQATT and CDR2 is SNEGSKA (reference sequence). Deletions cut 6 bases from V and 5 bases from J, with 11 bases between. This CDR3 spans 13 amino acids.

The CDR3 sequence is CASSSFGQGWDEQFF. CDR3 nucleotides: TGTGCCAGCAGTTCTTTCGGACAGGGGTGGGATGAGCAGTTCTTC. This rearrangement joins TRBV6-6 to TRBJ2-1, with 9 bases that match TRBD1. CDR1 and CDR2 from the germline V gene are MNHNY and SVGAGI (reference sequence). Unmatched junction bases numbered 9, after V lost 4 bases and J lost 8 bases. This CDR3 contains 15 residues.

This clonotype was counted ten times or more. The V and J genes are TRBV9 and TRBJ2-1, with D perhaps TRBD2 (5 bases). Trimming left V 2 bases short and J 2 bases short, with 20 bases between. The CDR3 runs to 18 residues. Germline CDR1 reads SGDLS; CDR2 reads YYNGEE. Written as DNA, the CDR3 is TGTGCCAGCAGCGTTGGGCTAGCTCGGGCTCTGACCTACAATGAGCAGTTCTTC. Residues: CASSVGLARALTYNEQFF.

As regards this clonotype: It may be a read error: a sequence one base away is much more abundant. This chain connects TRBV24-1 to TRBJ1-1; unclear D gene. This CDR3 is 11 amino acids long. Trimming took off 3 bases at V and 11 bases at J, with 9 bases between the two ends. The germline V gene has CDR1 KGHDR and CDR2 SFDVKD. CDR3 nucleotide sequence: TGTGCCACCAGTGATGGGTCGAGTGCTTTCTTT. Its translation: CATSDGSSAFF.

The rearrangement links TRBV20-1 to TRBJ2-1; TRBD1 might be the D (6 bases). V was cut by 5 bases and J by 3 bases, with 17 bases left in between. CDR1 is DFQATT and CDR2 is SNEGSKA in the germline V gene (reference sequence). The CDR3 is made up of 15 amino acids. CDR3 bases: TGCAGTGCTCGGAGGATACAGGGCCTCTACAATGAGCAGTTCTTC. Translation gives CSARRIQGLYNEQFF.

This clonotype was detected a few times. The V call is TRBV20-1, the J call TRBJ2-5; TRBD2 is a possible D gene (5 bases). Germline V gives CDR1 DFQATT, CDR2 SNEGSKA (reference sequence). Trimming took 6 bases from V and 4 from J, leaving 15 bases between them. The CDR3 contains 13 residues. The CDR3 nucleotides are TGCAGTGCCCCGAGGACCGAGGGAGAGACCCAGTACTTC. It encodes CSAPRTEGETQYF.

DNA for the CDR3: TGCAGTGCTAGAGTCTTACTAGGGACAGAGCCCTACGAGCAGTACGTC. Its translation: CSARVLLGTEPYEQYV. The chain links TRBV20-1 to TRBJ2-7, with 7 nucleotides matching TRBD1. The ends lost 1 base at V and 2 bases at J; junction bases unmatched: 11. The germline V gene encodes CDR1 DFQATT and CDR2 SNEGSKA (reference sequence). The CDR3 loop spans 16 amino acids.

The rearrangement uses TRBV5-8 and TRBJ1-5; D unclear. This CDR3 has 14 amino acids. The germline V gene encodes CDR1 SGHTS and CDR2 YDEGEE. V lost 7 bases and J 3 bases, leaving 14 bases between the germline ends. The CDR3 DNA sequence: TGTGCCAGCTCCTCACCGGGATCCAATCAGCCCCAGCATTTT. Its protein is CASSSPGSNQPQHF.

The rearrangement uses TRBV2 and TRBJ2-2; tentatively, D is TRBD2 (5 bases). Germline lookup yields CDR1 SNHLY and CDR2 FYNNEI. V was clipped by 8 bases and J by 2 bases, with 9 bases between them. CDR3 length: 13 amino acids. The CDR3 protein is CASLRLNTGELFF. The CDR3 DNA reads TGTGCCAGCCTTAGACTAAACACCGGGGAGCTGTTTTTT.

This clonotype was counted a few times. The gene calls are TRBV7-9 and TRBJ2-3, with 14 nucleotides matching TRBD2. The CDR3 length is 14 residues. V shed 8 bases and J 6 bases; nucleotides not matched to a gene: 4. In germline, CDR1 is SEHNR, CDR2 FQNEAQ (reference sequence). The CDR3: CASGLAGGADTQYF. CDR3 coding DNA: TGTGCCAGCGGACTAGCGGGGGGCGCCGATACGCAGTATTTT.

This sequence joins TRBV5-1 and TRBJ2-3; no firm D call. Per germline, CDR1 SGHRS and CDR2 YFSETQ. Trimming pared 4 bases from V and 5 bases from J, leaving 14 bases between. The CDR3 spans 14 residues. This CDR3 reads CASSPGVYRDTQYF. The CDR3 nucleotides read TGCGCCAGCAGCCCGGGCGTTTACCGAGATACGCAGTATTTT.

This clonotype was seen ten or more times. The chain employs TRBV11-2 and TRBJ2-1; TRBD2 aligns across 11 bases. The germline CDR1 and CDR2 sequences are SGHAT and FQNNGV. Trimming at V came to 5 bases and at J to 1 base, leaving 7 bases not matched to a gene. The CDR3 is made up of 17 amino acids. The CDR3 sequence: CASSPNPSGGSYNEQFF. The CDR3 DNA sequence: TGTGCCAGCAGCCCAAACCCTAGCGGGGGGTCCTACAATGAGCAGTTCTTC.

The J gene is TRBJ2-3, the V gene TRBV6-1; no reliable D call. This CDR3 region has 13 residues. The germline V and J ends were trimmed by 1 base and 6 bases, with 8 bases remaining between them. Germline CDR1 is MNHNS and CDR2 is SASEGT. The CDR3 spells CASSEVSGDTQYF. The CDR3 region has the DNA TGTGCCAGCAGTGAAGTTAGTGGGGATACGCAGTATTTT.

The chain links TRBV2 to TRBJ1-6, with no clear D. The CDR3 runs 13 residues. In germline, CDR1 is SNHLY, CDR2 FYNNEI. V was pared by 8 bases and J by 7 bases, with 12 bases between. CDR3 DNA: TGTGCCAGCCGAGGTCGGTGGAATTCACCCCTCCACTTT. Encoded protein: CASRGRWNSPLHF. The full variable domain, completed using reference TRBV2 and TRBJ1-6, is EPEVTQTPSHQVTQMGQEVILRCVPISNHLYFYWYRQILGQKVEFLVSFYNNEISEKSEIFDDQFSVERPDGSNFTLKIRSTKLEDSAMYFCASRGRWNSPLHFGNGTRLTVT.

This clonotype appeared a few times. The gene calls are TRBV4-3 and TRBJ2-3, with 12 bases aligning to TRBD2. V was pared by 0 bases and J by 11 bases, with 12 bases of the junction left unmatched. The CDR3 covers 17 residues. Germline V gene lookup returns CDR1 LGHNA and CDR2 YSLEER. The CDR3 protein is CASSQDLLAGGSGGQYF. In DNA form, the CDR3 reads TGCGCCAGCAGCCAAGACCTCCTAGCGGGGGGGTCAGGAGGGCAGTATTTT.

This clonotype has just a few counts. This chain connects TRBV4-1 to TRBJ2-7, with 7 positions matching TRBD2. V lost 0 bases and J lost 0; bases outside the gene matches: 5. This CDR3 contains 16 residues. Per germline, CDR1 MGHRA and CDR2 YSYEKL. The CDR3 spells CASSQEPAGLSYEQYF. As DNA, the CDR3 is TGCGCCAGCAGCCAAGAACCAGCGGGGCTCTCCTACGAGCAGTACTTC.